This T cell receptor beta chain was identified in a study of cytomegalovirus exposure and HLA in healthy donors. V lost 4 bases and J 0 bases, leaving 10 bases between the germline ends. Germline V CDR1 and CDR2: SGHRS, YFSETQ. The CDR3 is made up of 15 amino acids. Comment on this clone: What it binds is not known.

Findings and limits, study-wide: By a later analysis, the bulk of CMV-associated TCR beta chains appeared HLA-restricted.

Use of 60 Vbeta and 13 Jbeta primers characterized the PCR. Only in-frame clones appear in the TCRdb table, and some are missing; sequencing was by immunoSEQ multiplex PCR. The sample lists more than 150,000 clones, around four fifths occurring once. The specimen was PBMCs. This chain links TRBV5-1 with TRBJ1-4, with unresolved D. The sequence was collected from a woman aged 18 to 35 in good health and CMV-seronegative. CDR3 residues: CASSPLAATNEKLFF. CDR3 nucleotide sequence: TGCGCCAGCAGCCCCCTCGCGGCAACTAATGAAAAACTGTTTTTT.